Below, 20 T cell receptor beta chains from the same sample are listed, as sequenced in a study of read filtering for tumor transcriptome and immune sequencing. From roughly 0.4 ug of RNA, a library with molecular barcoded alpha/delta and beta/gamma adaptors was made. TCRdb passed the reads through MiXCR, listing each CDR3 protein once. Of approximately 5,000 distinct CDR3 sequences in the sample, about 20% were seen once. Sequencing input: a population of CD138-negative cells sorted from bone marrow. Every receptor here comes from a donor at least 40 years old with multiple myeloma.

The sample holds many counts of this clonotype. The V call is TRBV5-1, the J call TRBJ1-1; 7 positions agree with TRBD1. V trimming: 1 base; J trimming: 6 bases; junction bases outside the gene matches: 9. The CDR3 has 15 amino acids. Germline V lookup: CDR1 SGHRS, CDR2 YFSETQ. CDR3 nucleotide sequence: TGCGCCAGCAGCTTGAAAGGTCAGGGGGTCGCTGAAGCTTTCTTT. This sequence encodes CASSLKGQGVAEAFF.

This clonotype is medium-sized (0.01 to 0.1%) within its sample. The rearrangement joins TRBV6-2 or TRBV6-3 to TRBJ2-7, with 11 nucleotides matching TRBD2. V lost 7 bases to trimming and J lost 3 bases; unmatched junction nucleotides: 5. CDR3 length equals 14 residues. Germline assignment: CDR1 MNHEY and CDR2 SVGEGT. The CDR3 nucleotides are TGTGCCAGCACCATAGCGGGAGGGATCTACGAGCAGTACTTC. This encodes CASTIAGGIYEQYF.

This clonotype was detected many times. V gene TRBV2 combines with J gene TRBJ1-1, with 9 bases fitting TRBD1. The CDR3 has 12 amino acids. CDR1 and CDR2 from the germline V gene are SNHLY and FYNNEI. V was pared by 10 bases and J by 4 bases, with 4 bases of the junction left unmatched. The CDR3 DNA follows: TGTGCCACGACAGGGGGAGGCACTGAAGCTTTCTTT. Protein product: CATTGGGTEAFF. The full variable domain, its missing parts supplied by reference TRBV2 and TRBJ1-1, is EPEVTQTPSHQVTQMGQEVILRCVPISNHLYFYWYRQILGQKVEFLVSFYNNEISEKSEIFDDQFSVERPDGSNFTLKIRSTKLEDSAMYFCATTGGGTEAFFGQGTRLTVV.

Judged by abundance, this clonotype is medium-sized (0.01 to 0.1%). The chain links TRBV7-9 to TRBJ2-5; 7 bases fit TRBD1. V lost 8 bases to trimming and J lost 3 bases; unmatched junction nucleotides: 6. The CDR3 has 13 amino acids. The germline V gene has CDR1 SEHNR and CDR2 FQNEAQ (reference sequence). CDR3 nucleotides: TGTGCCAGCCCGACAGGGCCTGAAGAGACCCAGTACTTC. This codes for CASPTGPEETQYF. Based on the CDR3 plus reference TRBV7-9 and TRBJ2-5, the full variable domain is DTGVSQNPRHKITKRGQNVTFRCDPISEHNRLYWYRQTLGQGPEFLTYFQNEAQLEKSRLLSDRFSAERPKGSFSTLEIQRTEQGDSAMYLCASPTGPEETQYFGPGTRLLVL.

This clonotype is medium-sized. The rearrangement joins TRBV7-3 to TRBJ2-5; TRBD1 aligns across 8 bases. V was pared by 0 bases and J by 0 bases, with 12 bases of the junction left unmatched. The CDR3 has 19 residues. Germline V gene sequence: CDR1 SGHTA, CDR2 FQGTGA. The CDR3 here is CASSLTSGQGRGYQETQYF. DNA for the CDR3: TGTGCCAGCAGCTTAACCTCCGGACAGGGAAGGGGGTACCAAGAGACCCAGTACTTC.

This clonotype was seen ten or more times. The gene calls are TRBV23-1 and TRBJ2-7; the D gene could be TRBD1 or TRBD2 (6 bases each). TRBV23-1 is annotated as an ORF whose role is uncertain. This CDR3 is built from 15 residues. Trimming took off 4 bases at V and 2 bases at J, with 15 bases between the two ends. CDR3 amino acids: CASSPFKGGAYEQYF. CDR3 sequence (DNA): TGCGCCAGCAGTCCTTTCAAGGGGGGAGCCTACGAGCAGTACTTC.

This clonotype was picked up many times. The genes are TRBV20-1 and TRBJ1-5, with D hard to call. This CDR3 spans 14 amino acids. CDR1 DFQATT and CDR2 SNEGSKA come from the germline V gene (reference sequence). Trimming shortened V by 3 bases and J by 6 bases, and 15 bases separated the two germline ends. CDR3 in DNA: TGCAGTGCTAGCCCTGAAGGGCGGGGTCAGCCCCAGCATTTT. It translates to CSASPEGRGQPQHF.

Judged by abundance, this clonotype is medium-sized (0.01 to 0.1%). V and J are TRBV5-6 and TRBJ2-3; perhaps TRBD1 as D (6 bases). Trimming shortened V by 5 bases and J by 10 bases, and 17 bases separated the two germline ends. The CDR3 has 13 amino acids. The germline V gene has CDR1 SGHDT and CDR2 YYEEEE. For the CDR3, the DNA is TGTGCCAGCAGTGCCGGATGGGGGCAGGCGCAGTATTTT. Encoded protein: CASSAGWGQAQYF.

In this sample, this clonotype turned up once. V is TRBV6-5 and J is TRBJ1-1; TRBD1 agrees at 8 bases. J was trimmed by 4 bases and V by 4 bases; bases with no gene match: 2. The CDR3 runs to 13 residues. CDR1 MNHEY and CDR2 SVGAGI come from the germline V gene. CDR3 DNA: TGTGCCAGCAGTTCCCAGGGGGCCACTGAAGCTTTCTTT. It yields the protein CASSSQGATEAFF.

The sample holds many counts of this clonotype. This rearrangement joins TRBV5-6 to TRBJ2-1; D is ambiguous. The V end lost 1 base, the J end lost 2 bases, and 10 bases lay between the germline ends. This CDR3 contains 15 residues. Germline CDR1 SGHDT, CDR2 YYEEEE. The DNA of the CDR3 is TGTGCCAGCAGCTTGCTACAGACCACCTACAATGAGCAGTTCTTC. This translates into CASSLLQTTYNEQFF.

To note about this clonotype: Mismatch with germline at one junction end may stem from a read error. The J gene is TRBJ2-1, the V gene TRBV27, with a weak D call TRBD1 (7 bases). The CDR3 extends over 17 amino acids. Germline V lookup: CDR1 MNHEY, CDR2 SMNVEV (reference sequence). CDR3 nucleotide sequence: TGTGCCAGCAGACCCAATTACAGGGGTAGCGGTAGCAATGAGCAGCTCTTC. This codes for CASRPNYRGSGSNEQLF.

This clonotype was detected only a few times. The CDR3: CASSPLDRESNQPQHF. The DNA for the CDR3 is TGTGCCAGCAGTCCACTTGACAGGGAGTCCAATCAGCCCCAGCATTTT. The rearrangement uses TRBV27 and TRBJ1-5; 7 positions agree with TRBD1. V shed 5 bases, J shed 3 bases, and the junction held 10 bases outside the gene matches. From germline, CDR1 is MNHEY and CDR2 SMNVEV (reference sequence). This CDR3 spans 16 amino acids.

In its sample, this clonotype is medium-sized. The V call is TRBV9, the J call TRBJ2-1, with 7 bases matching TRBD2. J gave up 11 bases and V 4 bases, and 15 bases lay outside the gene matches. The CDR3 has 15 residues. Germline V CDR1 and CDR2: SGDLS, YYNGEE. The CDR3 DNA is TGTGCCAGCAGCCTAGCGGACTCCCCCACAATGAAGCAGTTCTTC. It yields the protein CASSLADSPTMKQFF.

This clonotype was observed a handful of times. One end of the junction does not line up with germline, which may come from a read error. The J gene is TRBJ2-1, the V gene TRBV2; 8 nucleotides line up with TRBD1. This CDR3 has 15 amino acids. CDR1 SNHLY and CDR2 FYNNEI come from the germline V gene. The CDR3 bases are TGTGCCAGCAGTGAAAGCAGGGGGCTCTACCATGAGCAGTTCTTC. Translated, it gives CASSESRGLYHEQFF.

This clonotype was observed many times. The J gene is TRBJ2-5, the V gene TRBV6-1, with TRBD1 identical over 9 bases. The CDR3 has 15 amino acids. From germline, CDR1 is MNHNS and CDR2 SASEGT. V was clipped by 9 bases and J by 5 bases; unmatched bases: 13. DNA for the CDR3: TGTGCCAGTATAGAAACAGGGGGCGGAGGGGAGACCCAGTACTTC. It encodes CASIETGGGGETQYF.

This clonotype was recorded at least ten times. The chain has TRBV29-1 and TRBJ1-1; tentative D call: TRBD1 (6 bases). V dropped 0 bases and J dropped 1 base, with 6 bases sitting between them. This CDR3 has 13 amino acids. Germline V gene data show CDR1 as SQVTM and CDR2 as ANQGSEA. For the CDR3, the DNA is TGCAGCGTTGAAGAGGGACAGAACACTGAAGCTTTCTTT. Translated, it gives CSVEEGQNTEAFF.

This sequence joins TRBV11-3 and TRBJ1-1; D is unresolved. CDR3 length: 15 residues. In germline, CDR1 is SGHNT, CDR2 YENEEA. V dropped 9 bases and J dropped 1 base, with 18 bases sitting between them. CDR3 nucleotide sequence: TGTGCCAGAAGTTTAGCGTTCCTACCGAACACTGAAGCTTTCTTT. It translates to CARSLAFLPNTEAFF.

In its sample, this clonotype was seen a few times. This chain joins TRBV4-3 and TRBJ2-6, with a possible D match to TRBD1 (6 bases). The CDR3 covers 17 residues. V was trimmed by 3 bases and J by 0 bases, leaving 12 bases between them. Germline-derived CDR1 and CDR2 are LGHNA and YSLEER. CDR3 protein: CASSQDSPFSGANVLTF. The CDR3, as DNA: TGCGCCAGCAGCCAGGACAGTCCATTCTCTGGGGCCAACGTCCTGACTTTC.

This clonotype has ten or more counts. CDR3 amino acids: CASSLLTTASGNTIYF. CDR3 sequence (DNA): TGTGCCAGCAGCCTATTGACAACCGCTTCTGGAAACACCATATATTTT. This sequence joins TRBV5-8 and TRBJ1-3; D not certain. V lost 4 bases, J lost 1 base, and 15 bases lay in between. CDR1 and CDR2 (germline): SGHTS, YDEGEE. This CDR3 spans 16 amino acids.

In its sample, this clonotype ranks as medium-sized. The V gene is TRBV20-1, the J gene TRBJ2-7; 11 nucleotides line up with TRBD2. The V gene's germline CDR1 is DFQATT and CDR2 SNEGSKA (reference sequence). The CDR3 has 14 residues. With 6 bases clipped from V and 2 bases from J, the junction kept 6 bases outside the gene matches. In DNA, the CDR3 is TGCAGTGCCCGGGGACTAGCGGAGACCTACGAGCAGTACTTC. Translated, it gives CSARGLAETYEQYF.